The clone carrying this TCR beta chain has a count of ten or more. Its antigen is not known. The data are from a study of prognosis after radiotherapy for stage I lung cancer. Across the study: Enrolled patients (approximately 13 men, 5 to 7 women) had a median age of roughly 74 years and an age range of about 50 to 85 years.

Two-round multiplex PCR, the amplification method, yielded TCR beta CDR3 from genomic DNA. Initially, in first-round PCR, primers specific to each TRBV and TRBJ gene were used. TCRdb independently ran MiXCR on the multiplex PCR reads; one entry per CDR3 protein. The table shows around 25,000 distinct CDR3 sequences, with under 40% occurring only once. J lost 4 bases, V lost 4 bases, and 9 bases had no gene match. CDR3 length: 15 residues. Germline V gene sequence: CDR1 SGHAT, CDR2 FQNNGV. Study-level results: Unique TCR clone counts fell after stereotactic body radiation therapy, median around 10,000 versus 6,900.

The receptor's source is a donor aged 50 or older with non-small cell lung cancer. The rearrangement links TRBV11-2 to TRBJ2-5; 7 bases are shared with TRBD2. The sample in question was PBMCs, obtained before or after stereotactic body radiation therapy (not recorded which). CDR3 nucleotide sequence: TGTGCCAGCAGCTCACCCGGACTAGTTGGAGAGACCCAGTACTTC. Encoded protein: CASSSPGLVGETQYF.